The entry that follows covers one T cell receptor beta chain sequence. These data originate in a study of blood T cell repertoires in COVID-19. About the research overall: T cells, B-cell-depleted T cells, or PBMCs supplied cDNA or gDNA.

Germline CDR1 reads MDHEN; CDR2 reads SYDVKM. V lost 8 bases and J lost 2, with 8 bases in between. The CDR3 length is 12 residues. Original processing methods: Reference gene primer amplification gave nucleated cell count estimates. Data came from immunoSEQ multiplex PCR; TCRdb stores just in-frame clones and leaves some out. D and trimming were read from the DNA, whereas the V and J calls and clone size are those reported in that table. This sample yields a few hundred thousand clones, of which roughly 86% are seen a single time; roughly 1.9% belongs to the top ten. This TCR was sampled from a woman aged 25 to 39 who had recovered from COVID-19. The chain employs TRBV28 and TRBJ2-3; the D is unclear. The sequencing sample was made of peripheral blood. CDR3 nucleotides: TGTGCCAGCTCGGTTATCACAGATACGCAGTATTTT. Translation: CASSVITDTQYF.